These T cell receptor beta chains were read from a single sample in a study of T cell changes during pregnancy in multiple sclerosis. Method: immunoSEQ multiplex PCR; TCRdb's copy keeps in-frame clones and lacks some. The sample gives tens of thousands of clones, approximately 90% of which show up once; roughly 1.9% is in the top ten. The sequences come from peripheral blood, collected in the first trimester of pregnancy. These receptors originate from a female donor in good health, enrolled as a control in a pregnancy study. Each CDR3 is given with its conserved first and last residue. The D gene is left open where the match is weak. Rows give clone size only sometimes, using once, few, many, or a class for an expanded clone.

J gene: TRBJ1-6; V gene: TRBV9; clone size: NA; D gene: TRBD1; CDR3 protein: CASSVRQGPSNSPLHF; CDR3 DNA: TGTGCCAGCAGCGTCCGACAGGGTCCCTCTAATTCACCCCTCCACTTT
J gene: TRBJ1-1; V gene: TRBV7-3; clone size: NA; D gene: NA; CDR3 protein: CASSEQGHSGTEAFF; CDR3 DNA: TGTGCCAGCAGCGAGCAGGGACACTCGGGGACTGAAGCTTTCTTT
J gene: TRBJ1-1; V gene: TRBV7-2; clone size: NA; D gene: NA; CDR3 protein: CASTTAPTREAFF; CDR3 DNA: TGTGCCAGCACCACAGCCCCGACACGCGAAGCTTTCTTT
J gene: TRBJ1-5; V gene: TRBV5-5; clone size: NA; D gene: NA; CDR3 protein: CASSPWGVNQPQHF; CDR3 DNA: TGTGCCAGCAGCCCGTGGGGGGTCAATCAGCCCCAGCATTTT
J gene: TRBJ1-6; V gene: TRBV4-1; clone size: NA; D gene: NA; CDR3 protein: CASSQDGGSASPLHF; CDR3 DNA: TGCGCCAGCAGCCAAGATGGGGGGTCGGCCTCACCCCTCCACTTT
J gene: TRBJ2-2; V gene: TRBV5-6; clone size: NA; D gene: NA; CDR3 protein: CASSFTGNPGELFF; CDR3 DNA: TGTGCCAGCAGCTTTACCGGGAACCCCGGGGAGCTGTTTTTT
J gene: TRBJ2-2; V gene: TRBV7-2; clone size: NA; D gene: NA; CDR3 protein: CASIFPGAGTGELFF; CDR3 DNA: TGTGCCAGCATTTTCCCAGGGGCGGGCACCGGGGAGCTGTTTTTT
J gene: TRBJ2-1; V gene: TRBV6-5; clone size: NA; D gene: TRBD1; CDR3 protein: CASSYSMDRAYNEQFF; CDR3 DNA: TGTGCCAGCAGTTACTCTATGGACAGGGCCTACAATGAGCAGTTCTTC
J gene: TRBJ2-7; V gene: TRBV2; clone size: many; D gene: NA; CDR3 protein: CASHSGRGSFEQYF; CDR3 DNA: TGTGCCAGCCACTCTGGACGGGGGTCGTTCGAGCAGTACTTC
J gene: TRBJ1-6; V gene: TRBV5-5; clone size: NA; D gene: NA; CDR3 protein: CASSLGLLSYNSPLHF; CDR3 DNA: TGTGCCAGCAGCTTGGGGCTGCTCTCCTATAATTCACCCCTCCACTTT
J gene: TRBJ1-4; V gene: TRBV14; clone size: few; D gene: NA; CDR3 protein: CASSRTAEKLFF; CDR3 DNA: TGTGCCAGCAGCCGGACAGCGGAAAAACTGTTTTTT
J gene: TRBJ1-1; V gene: TRBV18; clone size: NA; D gene: NA; CDR3 protein: CATHPVRDTEAFF; CDR3 DNA: TGTGCCACACACCCCGTCAGGGACACTGAAGCTTTCTTT
J gene: TRBJ2-7; V gene: TRBV5-4; clone size: once; D gene: TRBD2; CDR3 protein: CASSPLAGGSNEQYF; CDR3 DNA: TGTGCCAGCAGCCCTCTAGCGGGGGGCTCTAACGAGCAGTACTTC
J gene: TRBJ1-1; V gene: TRBV27; clone size: NA; D gene: NA; CDR3 protein: CASSSMDSLKIEAFF; CDR3 DNA: TGTGCCAGCAGTTCCATGGACAGCCTAAAGATTGAAGCTTTCTTT